These 30 T cell receptor beta chains originate from one sample sequenced in a study of CXCR3-negative and CXCR3-positive naive CD8 T cells. UMI-labeled TRB cDNA libraries were prepared by 5' RACE. TCRdb reprocessed the 5' RACE reads and keeps a single row for each CDR3 protein, giving no DNA. This repertoire includes about 3,400 distinct CDR3 sequences. Sequencing was done on a sample of naive CXCR3- CD8+ T cells from blood. As to subset: CD45RO-CCR7+CD27+CD95- naive CD8+ T cells lacking CXCR3 (TNR3-). The receptors shown here come from a human donor in good health. Some clones in this sample may be carry-over from other donors' samples.

V gene TRBV29-1 combines with J gene TRBJ2-3; lacking DNA, the TRBD2 call made by TCRdb goes unchecked. CDR1 SQVTM and CDR2 ANQGSEA come from the germline V gene. The CDR3 extends over 13 amino acids. The CDR3 region is CSARAGWTDTQYF.

The chain combines TRBV7-6 with TRBJ2-7; TCRdb returns TRBD2, unconfirmable since there is no DNA. The length of the CDR3 is 20 residues. CDR1 SGHVS and CDR2 FNYEAQ come from the germline V gene. Here the CDR3 reads CASSLPLGTSGGMSSYEQYF.

J is TRBJ2-1 and V is TRBV19; TCRdb names TRBD2, which stays unverified in the absence of DNA. The germline CDR1 and CDR2 sequences are LNHDA and SQIVND (reference sequence). The CDR3 runs to 14 residues. This CDR3 reads CASRTSGSPNEQFF.

This clonotype is called medium-sized based on its frequency. The chain uses TRBV7-9 and TRBJ2-1; lacking DNA, the TRBD2 call made by TCRdb goes unchecked. Germline values: CDR1 SEHNR, CDR2 FQNEAQ (reference sequence). The CDR3 runs 13 residues. CDR3 residues: CASSSGLDNEQFF.

The chain combines TRBV6-2 or TRBV6-3 with TRBJ2-7; TCRdb picks TRBD1, but there is no DNA to check that call. CDR1 is MNHEY, CDR2 SVGEGT, per germline. This CDR3 has 13 amino acids. CDR3 amino acids: CASRGDRGYEQYF.

This clonotype registers medium-sized by frequency. V is TRBV29-1 and J is TRBJ2-1; TCRdb names TRBD1, which stays unverified in the absence of DNA. From germline, CDR1 is SQVTM and CDR2 ANQGSEA. There are 12 residues in the CDR3. The CDR3 sequence is CSATRDTNEQFF.

The rearrangement uses TRBV6-2 or TRBV6-3 and TRBJ2-1; TCRdb picks TRBD2, but there is no DNA to check that call. Germline V gene lookup returns CDR1 MNHEY and CDR2 SVGEGT. The CDR3 is made up of 15 amino acids. CDR3 protein: CASPRVAGVPDEQFF.

This clonotype registers medium-sized by frequency. J is TRBJ2-1 and V is TRBV12-3 or TRBV12-4; lacking DNA, the TRBD1 call made by TCRdb goes unchecked. This CDR3 is 17 amino acids long. CDR3 loop: CASSLPPGPSSYNEQFF.

This clonotype is called medium-sized based on its frequency. The chain employs TRBV5-1 and TRBJ2-5; no DNA is available, so the TRBD2 call from TCRdb remains unchecked. Germline CDR1 and CDR2: SGHRS and YFSETQ. This CDR3 spans 15 amino acids. CDR3 sequence: CASSVTSGSLQTQYF.

V is TRBV29-1 and J is TRBJ2-3; TCRdb designates TRBD1, a call that cannot be tested without DNA. This CDR3 has 14 residues. From germline, CDR1 is SQVTM and CDR2 ANQGSEA. This chain's CDR3 is CSVLGGGPTDTQYF.

This clonotype is labeled medium-sized (0.01 to 0.1%) based on frequency. The chain joins TRBV29-1 to TRBJ1-2; checking the TCRdb D call of TRBD1 is not possible without DNA. The germline gives CDR1 SQVTM, CDR2 ANQGSEA. CDR3 size: 13 residues. The chain's CDR3 is CSAMGHTNYGYTF.

V usage is TRBV29-1 and J usage is TRBJ2-3; with no DNA, the TCRdb D assignment of TRBD2 cannot be verified. The CDR3 loop spans 15 amino acids. Germline-derived CDR1 and CDR2 are SQVTM and ANQGSEA. The CDR3 reads CSVDPASGRTDTQSF.

The chain carries TRBV20-1 and TRBJ2-1; absent DNA, TCRdb's TRBD1 call cannot be checked. This CDR3 has 15 amino acids. Germline assignment: CDR1 DFQATT and CDR2 SNEGSKA (reference sequence). The CDR3 sequence: CSAAGGGSSYNEQFF.

The chain employs TRBV7-2 and TRBJ2-1; there is no DNA to check the TCRdb D call of TRBD1. Germline CDR1 reads SGHTA; CDR2 reads FQGNSA. The CDR3 covers 15 residues. The CDR3 loop is CASSLLGVSYNEQFF.

The rearrangement uses TRBV29-1 and TRBJ2-5. The germline V gene encodes CDR1 SQVTM and CDR2 ANQGSEA. This CDR3 spans 11 amino acids. CDR3 region: CSVESEETQYF. Combining the CDR3 with reference TRBV29-1 and TRBJ2-5 gives the whole variable domain SAVISQKPSRDICQRGTSLTIQCQVDSQVTMMFWYRQQPGQSLTLIATANQGSEATYESGFVIDKFPISRPNLTFSTLTVSNMSPEDSSIYLCSVESEETQYFGPGTRLLVL.

Measured by frequency, this clonotype is medium-sized. The V and J genes are TRBV4-1 and TRBJ2-7; TCRdb reports TRBD1, a call that lacks DNA to check it against. Per germline, CDR1 MGHRA and CDR2 YSYEKL. This CDR3 comprises 14 residues. The CDR3 spells CASSPGTAFYEQYF.

The rearrangement uses TRBV4-3 and TRBJ1-2; TCRdb lists TRBD1, though no DNA is available to test this call. The CDR3 is 14 residues long. Germline CDR1 LGHNA, CDR2 YSLEER. CDR3: CASSQDGFPHGYTF.

Judged by frequency, this clonotype is medium-sized. This chain connects TRBV29-1 to TRBJ2-7. This CDR3 contains 13 residues. Germline-derived CDR1 and CDR2 are SQVTM and ANQGSEA. This CDR3 reads CSVEDQLSREQYF.

The V call is TRBV29-1, the J call TRBJ2-7; the TRBD1 assignment by TCRdb is unverifiable without DNA. CDR1 SQVTM and CDR2 ANQGSEA come from the germline V gene. The CDR3 consists of 13 residues. This chain's CDR3 is CSAGGTGSYEQYF.

By frequency, this clonotype is medium-sized. The chain recombines TRBV10-3 with TRBJ1-1. There are 13 residues in the CDR3. Germline CDR1 and CDR2: ENHRY and SYGVKD. CDR3: CAISEGLTTEAFF.

J is TRBJ1-2 and V is TRBV23-1. TRBV23-1 belongs to the ORF category, with a function that is uncertain. There are 13 residues in the CDR3. Here the CDR3 reads CASSRRGAYGYTF.

The CDR3 sequence is CASSFSGSLSYNEQFF. This chain links TRBV19 with TRBJ2-1; the TRBD2 assignment by TCRdb is unverifiable without DNA. CDR3 length: 16 amino acids. Per the germline V gene, CDR1 is LNHDA and CDR2 is SQIVND (reference sequence).

The chain's CDR3 is CATSDGGQETQYF. The chain has TRBV24-1 and TRBJ2-5; with no DNA, the TCRdb D assignment of TRBD1 cannot be verified. Germline V gene sequence: CDR1 KGHDR, CDR2 SFDVKD. The CDR3 has 13 residues.

This clonotype is called medium-sized based on its frequency. The chain uses TRBV4-1 and TRBJ1-2. From germline, CDR1 is MGHRA and CDR2 YSYEKL. The CDR3 loop spans 13 amino acids. The CDR3 sequence: CASSHEKGKGYTF.

By frequency, this clonotype registers medium-sized (0.01 to 0.1%). The chain combines TRBV4-1 with TRBJ1-1; the D call of TRBD1 rests on TCRdb alone, since no DNA is present to check it. Germline CDR1 MGHRA, CDR2 YSYEKL. CDR3 length: 18 amino acids. The CDR3 reads CASSQEILTGGANTEAFF.

This clonotype is medium-sized by frequency. This sequence joins TRBV7-2 and TRBJ1-2. The CDR3 runs to 13 residues. The V gene's germline CDR1 is SGHTA and CDR2 FQGNSA. The chain's CDR3 is CASSQEHGSGYTF.

This clonotype shows up as medium-sized (0.01 to 0.1%) by frequency. The chain joins TRBV11-2 to TRBJ2-3. In germline, CDR1 is SGHAT, CDR2 FQNNGV. CDR3 length: 12 amino acids. CDR3 sequence reads: CASSLDGGPQYF.

By frequency, this clonotype is medium-sized. The chain couples TRBV20-1 to TRBJ2-1; absent DNA, TCRdb's TRBD1 call cannot be checked. The CDR3 is 13 residues long. Germline V lookup: CDR1 DFQATT, CDR2 SNEGSKA (reference sequence). The CDR3 protein is CSAKGGVRNEQFF.

Its frequency marks this clonotype as medium-sized (0.01 to 0.1%). The rearrangement uses TRBV6-5 and TRBJ1-1. This CDR3 is built from 15 residues. Germline values: CDR1 MNHEY, CDR2 SVGAGI. This CDR3 reads CASSYSRALNTEAFF.

The chain has TRBV5-1 and TRBJ2-7; the TCRdb call, TRBD2, lacks DNA for checking. Germline CDR1 reads SGHRS; CDR2 reads YFSETQ. CDR3 length: 14 amino acids. This CDR3 reads CASSQGLDSYEQYF.